The 5 T cell receptor beta chains presented below share a single source sample, sequenced in a study of blood T cell repertoires in COVID-19. Repertoires were generated with immunoSEQ multiplex PCR, while TCRdb's copy carries only in-frame clones and drops some. The sample has more than 65,000 clones, approximately 80% seen once. Sequencing was done on a sample of peripheral blood. All receptors derive from a man aged 25 to 40 with COVID-19, enrolled during active disease.

The CDR3 coding sequence is TGTGCCAGCAGTTTATCGCCCACAGGGGGTAATCAGCCCCAGCATTTT. It yields the protein CASSLSPTGGNQPQHF. The chain has TRBV27 and TRBJ1-5, with TRBD1 identical over 8 bases. CDR1 and CDR2 from the germline V gene are MNHEY and SMNVEV (reference sequence). V lost 0 bases, J lost 4 bases, and 5 bases stayed unmatched. The CDR3 consists of 16 residues.

This clone came up once. This chain connects TRBV27 to TRBJ2-7; 10 positions match TRBD2. CDR3 length: 15 residues. Germline lookup yields CDR1 MNHEY and CDR2 SMNVEV (reference sequence). J was trimmed by 4 bases and V by 5 bases; bases with no gene match: 8. Here the CDR3 DNA reads TGTGCCAGCAGTACCCCTAGCGGGAGTGCTTACGAGCAGTACTTC. Translated: CASSTPSGSAYEQYF.

This clone was picked up a small number of times. CDR3: CSASRGSTRAGNTIYF. The CDR3 DNA is TGCAGTGCTAGTCGCGGGTCAACCCGGGCCGGAAACACCATATATTTT. The chain has TRBV20-1 and TRBJ1-3; unclear D gene. The V gene's germline CDR1 is DFQATT and CDR2 SNEGSKA (reference sequence). The CDR3 length is 16 residues. Trimming cost V 3 bases and J 4 bases, with 19 bases left between them.

The CDR3 DNA follows: TGTGCCAGCAGCTTAGATTGGGCAGGTAATCAGCCCCAGCATTTT. This sequence encodes CASSLDWAGNQPQHF. The chain links TRBV7-2 to TRBJ1-5; D ambiguous. Trimming shortened V by 1 base and J by 4 bases, and 11 bases separated the two germline ends. Per the germline V gene, CDR1 is SGHTA and CDR2 is FQGNSA. The CDR3 consists of 15 residues.

V is TRBV3-1 (or the pseudogene TRBV3-2) and J is TRBJ1-2; TRBD1 matches at 7 bases. This CDR3 contains 15 residues. The V gene's germline CDR1 is LGHDT and CDR2 YNNKEL (reference sequence). With V trimmed by 4 bases and J by 5 bases, 10 bases remained unmatched. The CDR3 sequence is CASSPWDRQSYGYTF. The CDR3 nucleotides are TGTGCCAGCAGCCCCTGGGACAGACAATCTTATGGCTACACCTTC.